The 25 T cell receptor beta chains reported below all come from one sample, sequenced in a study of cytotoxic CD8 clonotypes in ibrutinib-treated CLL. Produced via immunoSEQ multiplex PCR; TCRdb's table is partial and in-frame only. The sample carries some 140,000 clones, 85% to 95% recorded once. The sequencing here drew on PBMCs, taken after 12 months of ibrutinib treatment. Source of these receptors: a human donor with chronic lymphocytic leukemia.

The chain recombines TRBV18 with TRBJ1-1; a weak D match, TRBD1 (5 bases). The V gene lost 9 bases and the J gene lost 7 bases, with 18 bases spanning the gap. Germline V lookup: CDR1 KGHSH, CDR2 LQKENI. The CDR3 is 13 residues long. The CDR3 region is CASESQERGEAFF. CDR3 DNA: TGTGCCAGTGAATCACAGGAAAGGGGTGAAGCTTTCTTT.

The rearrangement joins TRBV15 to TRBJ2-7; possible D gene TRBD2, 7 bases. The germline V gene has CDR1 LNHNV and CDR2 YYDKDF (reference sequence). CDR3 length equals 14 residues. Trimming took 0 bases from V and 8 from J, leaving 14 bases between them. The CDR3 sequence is CATSRDTGTNQQYF. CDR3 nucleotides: TGTGCCACCAGCAGAGATACAGGGACTAACCAGCAGTACTTC.

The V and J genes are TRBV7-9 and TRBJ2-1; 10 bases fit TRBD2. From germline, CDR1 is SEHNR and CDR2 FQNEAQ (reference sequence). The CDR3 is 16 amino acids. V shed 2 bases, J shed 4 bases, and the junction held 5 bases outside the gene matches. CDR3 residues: CASSLTTSGIYNEQFF. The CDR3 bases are TGTGCCAGCAGCTTAACCACTAGCGGGATTTACAATGAGCAGTTCTTC.

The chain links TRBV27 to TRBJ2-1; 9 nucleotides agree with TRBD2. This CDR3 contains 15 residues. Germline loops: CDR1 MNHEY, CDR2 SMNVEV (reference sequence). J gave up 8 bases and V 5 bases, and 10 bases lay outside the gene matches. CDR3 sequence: CASSPVAGVRDEQFF. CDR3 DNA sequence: TGTGCCAGCAGTCCCGTAGCGGGAGTGAGAGATGAGCAGTTCTTC.

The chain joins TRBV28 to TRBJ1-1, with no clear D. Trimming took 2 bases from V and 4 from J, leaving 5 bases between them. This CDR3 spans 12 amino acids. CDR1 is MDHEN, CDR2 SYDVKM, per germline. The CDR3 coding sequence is TGTGCCAGCAGTTTAGTCGGCACTGAAGCTTTCTTT. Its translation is CASSLVGTEAFF.

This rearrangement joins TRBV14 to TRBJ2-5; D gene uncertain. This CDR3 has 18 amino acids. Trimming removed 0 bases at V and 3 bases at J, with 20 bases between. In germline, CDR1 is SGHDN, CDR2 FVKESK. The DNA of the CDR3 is TGTGCCAGCAGCCAAGAGGCGGCCACTGGGTCAAGGAAAGAGACCCAGTACTTC. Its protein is CASSQEAATGSRKETQYF.

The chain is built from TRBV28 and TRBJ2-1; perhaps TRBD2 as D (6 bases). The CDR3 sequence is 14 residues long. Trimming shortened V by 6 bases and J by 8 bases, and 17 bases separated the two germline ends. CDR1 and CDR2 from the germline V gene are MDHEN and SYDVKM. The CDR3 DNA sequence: TGTGCCAGCAGACAGATTCCGCCGGGGGATGAGCAGTTCTTC. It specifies CASRQIPPGDEQFF.

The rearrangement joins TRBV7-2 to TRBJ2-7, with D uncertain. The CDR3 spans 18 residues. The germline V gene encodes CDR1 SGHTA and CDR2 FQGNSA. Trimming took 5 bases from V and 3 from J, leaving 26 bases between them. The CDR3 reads CASSQSAARLMTGYEQYF. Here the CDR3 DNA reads TGTGCCAGCAGCCAATCCGCGGCCCGGCTCATGACTGGCTACGAGCAGTACTTC.

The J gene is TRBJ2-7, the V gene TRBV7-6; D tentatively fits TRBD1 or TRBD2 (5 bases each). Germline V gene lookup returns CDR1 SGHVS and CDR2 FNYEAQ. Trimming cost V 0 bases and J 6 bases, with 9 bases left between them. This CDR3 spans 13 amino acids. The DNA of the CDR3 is TGTGCCAGCAGCTTAGCGCTGAGGGGCGAGCAGTACTTC. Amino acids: CASSLALRGEQYF. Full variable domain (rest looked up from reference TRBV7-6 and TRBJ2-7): GAGVSQSPRYKVTKRGQDVALRCDPISGHVSLYWYRQALGQGPEFLTYFNYEAQQDKSGLPNDRFSAERPEGSISTLTIQRTEQRDSAMYRCASSLALRGEQYFGPGTRLTVT.

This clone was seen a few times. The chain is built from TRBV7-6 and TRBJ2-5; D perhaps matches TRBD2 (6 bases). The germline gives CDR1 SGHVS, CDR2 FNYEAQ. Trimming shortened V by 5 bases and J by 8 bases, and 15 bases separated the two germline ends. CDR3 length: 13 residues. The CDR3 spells CASSLRTSQTQYF. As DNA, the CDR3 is TGTGCCAGCAGCCTCCGAACTAGCCAAACCCAGTACTTC.

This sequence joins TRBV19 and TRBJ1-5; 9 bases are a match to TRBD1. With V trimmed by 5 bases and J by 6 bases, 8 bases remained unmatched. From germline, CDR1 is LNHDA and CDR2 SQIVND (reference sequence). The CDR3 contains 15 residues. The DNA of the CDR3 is TGTGCCAGTAGTTTGGGACAGGGTCCGTTTCAGCCCCAGCATTTT. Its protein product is CASSLGQGPFQPQHF.

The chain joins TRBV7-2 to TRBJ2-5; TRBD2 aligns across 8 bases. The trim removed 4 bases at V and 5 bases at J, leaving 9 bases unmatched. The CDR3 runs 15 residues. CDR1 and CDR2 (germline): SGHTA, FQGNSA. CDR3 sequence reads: CASSSPPRTSETQYF. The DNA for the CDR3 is TGTGCCAGCAGCTCTCCTCCGCGGACTAGCGAGACCCAGTACTTC.

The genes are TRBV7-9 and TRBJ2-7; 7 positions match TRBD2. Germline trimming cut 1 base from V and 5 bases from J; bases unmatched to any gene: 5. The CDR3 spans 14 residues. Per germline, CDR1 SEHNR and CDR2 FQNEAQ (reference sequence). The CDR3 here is CASSLEGGSNEQYF. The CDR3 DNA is TGTGCCAGCAGCTTAGAGGGCGGGAGTAACGAGCAGTACTTC.

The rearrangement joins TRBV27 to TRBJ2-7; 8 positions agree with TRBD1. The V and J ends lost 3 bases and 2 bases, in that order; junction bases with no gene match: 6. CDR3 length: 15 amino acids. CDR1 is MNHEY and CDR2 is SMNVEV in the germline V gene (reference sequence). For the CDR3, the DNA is TGTGCCAGCAGTTTTAGGACAGGGATACCCTACGAGCAGTACTTC. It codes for CASSFRTGIPYEQYF.

The CDR3 reads CASSQTGGLLRSNQPQHF. The CDR3 coding sequence is TGTGCCAGTAGTCAAACAGGGGGCCTCCTAAGGAGCAATCAGCCCCAGCATTTT. V usage is TRBV19 and J usage is TRBJ1-5; 9 nucleotides match TRBD1. The V gene's germline CDR1 is LNHDA and CDR2 SQIVND (reference sequence). The CDR3 consists of 18 residues. Trimming cost V 5 bases and J 1 base; bases outside gene matches: 12.

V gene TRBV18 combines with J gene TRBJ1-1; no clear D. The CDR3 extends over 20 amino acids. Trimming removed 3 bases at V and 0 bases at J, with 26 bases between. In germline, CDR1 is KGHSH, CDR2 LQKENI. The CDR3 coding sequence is TGTGCCAGCTCACCGCGGAATGCACAGTCGCTCTCTGCAATGAACACTGAAGCTTTCTTT. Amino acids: CASSPRNAQSLSAMNTEAFF.

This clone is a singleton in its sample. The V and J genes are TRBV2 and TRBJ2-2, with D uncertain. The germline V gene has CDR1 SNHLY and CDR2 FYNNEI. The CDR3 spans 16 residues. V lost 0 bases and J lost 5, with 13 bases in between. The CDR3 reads CASSEALAGGTGELFF. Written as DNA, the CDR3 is TGTGCCAGCAGTGAAGCTCTGGCAGGCGGAACCGGGGAGCTGTTTTTT.

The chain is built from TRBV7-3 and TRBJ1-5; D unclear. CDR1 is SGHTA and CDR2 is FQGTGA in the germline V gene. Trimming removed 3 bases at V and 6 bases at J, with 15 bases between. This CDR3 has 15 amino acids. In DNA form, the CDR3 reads TGTGCCAGCAGCTTGGAGGTCTGGGAGGGTCAGCCCCAGCATTTT. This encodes CASSLEVWEGQPQHF.

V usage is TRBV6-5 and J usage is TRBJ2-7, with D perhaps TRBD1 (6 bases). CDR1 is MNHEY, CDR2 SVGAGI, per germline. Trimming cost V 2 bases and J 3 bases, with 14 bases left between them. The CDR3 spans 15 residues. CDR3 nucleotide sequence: TGTGCCAGCAGTTACCAAACAGGACAGATCTACGAGCAGTACTTC. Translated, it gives CASSYQTGQIYEQYF.

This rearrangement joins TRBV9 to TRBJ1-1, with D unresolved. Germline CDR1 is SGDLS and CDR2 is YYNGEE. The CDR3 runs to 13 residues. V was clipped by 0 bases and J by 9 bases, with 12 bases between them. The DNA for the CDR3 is TGTGCCAGCAGCGTAGCTCGGGGATCGCAAGCTTTCTTT. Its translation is CASSVARGSQAFF.

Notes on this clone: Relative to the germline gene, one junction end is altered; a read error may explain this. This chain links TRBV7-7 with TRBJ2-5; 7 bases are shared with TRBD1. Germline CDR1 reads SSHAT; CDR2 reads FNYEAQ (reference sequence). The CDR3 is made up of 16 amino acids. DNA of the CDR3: TGTGCTAGCAGCTTAAACCCGACAGGGACCAAAGAGACCCAGTACTTC. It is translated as CASSLNPTGTKETQYF.

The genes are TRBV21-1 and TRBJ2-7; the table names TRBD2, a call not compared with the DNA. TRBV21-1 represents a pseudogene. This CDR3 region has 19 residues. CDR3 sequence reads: CASSKSGLAGEGGPYEQYF. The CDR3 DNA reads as TGTGCCAGCAGCAAATCTGGACTAGCGGGAGAGGGAGGCCCCTACGAGCAGTACTTC.

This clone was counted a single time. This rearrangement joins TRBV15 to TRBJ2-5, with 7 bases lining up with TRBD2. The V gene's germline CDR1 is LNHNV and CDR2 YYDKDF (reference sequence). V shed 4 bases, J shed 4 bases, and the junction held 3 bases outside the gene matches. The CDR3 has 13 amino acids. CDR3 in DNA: TGTGCCACCAGCACCGCTAGCGGAGAGACCCAGTACTTC. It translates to CATSTASGETQYF.

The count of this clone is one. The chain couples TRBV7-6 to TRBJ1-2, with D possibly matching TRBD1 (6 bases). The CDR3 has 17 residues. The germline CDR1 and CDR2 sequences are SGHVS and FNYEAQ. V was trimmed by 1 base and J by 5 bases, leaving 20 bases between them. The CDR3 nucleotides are TGTGCCAGCAGCTTAGAATCCGGGACACTACAGTATTATGGCTACACCTTC. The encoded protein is CASSLESGTLQYYGYTF.

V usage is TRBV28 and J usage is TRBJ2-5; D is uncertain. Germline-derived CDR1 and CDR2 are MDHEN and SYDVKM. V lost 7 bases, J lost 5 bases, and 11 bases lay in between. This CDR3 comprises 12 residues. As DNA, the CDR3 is TGTGCCAGCACCCGGCTGGCGGAGACCCAGTACTTC. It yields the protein CASTRLAETQYF.